The 25 T cell receptor beta chains given below trace back to one sample, sequenced in a study of CD8 T cells in ankylosing spondylitis. One entry per CDR3 protein, called by TCRdb with MiXCR from the 5' RACE reads. Of 150,000 to 200,000 distinct CDR3 sequences in the sample, roughly 20% are singletons; the top ten hold roughly 4.5%. Sequenced material: blood, either unsorted or a sorted T cell fraction (not recorded which). All receptors derive from a male donor between 10 and 30 years old with ankylosing spondylitis or in good health (not recorded which).

This clonotype was seen many times. The chain links TRBV20-1 to TRBJ2-1, with TRBD2 as a possible D gene (5 bases). The CDR3 has 12 residues. Germline loops: CDR1 DFQATT, CDR2 SNEGSKA (reference sequence). V was trimmed by 6 bases and J by 8 bases, leaving 14 bases between them. DNA of the CDR3: TGCAGTGCCCGAAAACTAGGAGATGAGCAGTTCTTC. This sequence encodes CSARKLGDEQFF.

This clonotype showed up many times. This rearrangement joins TRBV4-3 to TRBJ2-6; TRBD1 agrees at 10 bases. V lost 0 bases, J lost 1 base, and 6 bases stayed unmatched. In germline, CDR1 is LGHNA, CDR2 YSLEER. The CDR3 is 19 residues long. The CDR3 here is CASSQDFPDRGSGANVLTF. As DNA, the CDR3 is TGCGCCAGCAGCCAAGACTTCCCGGACAGGGGGTCTGGGGCCAACGTCCTGACTTTC.

This clonotype was picked up one time. The gene calls are TRBV15 and TRBJ2-7, with D maybe TRBD2 (5 bases). V lost 0 bases and J 3 bases, leaving 12 bases between the germline ends. The germline V gene encodes CDR1 LNHNV and CDR2 YYDKDF (reference sequence). CDR3 length: 15 amino acids. DNA of the CDR3: TGTGCCACCAGCAGAGATCTGGGGAGTAACTACGAGCAGTACTTC. Translated, it gives CATSRDLGSNYEQYF.

This clonotype appeared many times. The chain has TRBV2 and TRBJ1-3, with D tentatively TRBD1 (5 bases). The CDR3 is 12 residues long. Germline V gives CDR1 SNHLY, CDR2 FYNNEI. Deletions cut 6 bases from V and 3 bases from J, with 6 bases between. This chain's CDR3 is CASRGLGNTIYF. CDR3 nucleotides: TGTGCCAGCAGGGGGCTTGGAAACACCATATATTTT.

This clonotype appeared many times. The CDR3 nucleotides are TGTGCCAGCAGCCCGCACCGGGACAGGGGGTTATACGAGCAGTACTTC. Translated, it gives CASSPHRDRGLYEQYF. This rearrangement joins TRBV11-1 to TRBJ2-7, with 11 positions matching TRBD1. Germline V lookup: CDR1 SGHAT, CDR2 FQDESV (reference sequence). V was pared by 5 bases and J by 4 bases, with 10 bases of the junction left unmatched. The CDR3 runs to 16 residues.

This clonotype was detected ten times or more. J is TRBJ2-1 and V is TRBV24-1, with D tentatively TRBD2 (5 bases). The CDR3 is 13 residues long. The V end lost 4 bases, the J end lost 9 bases, and 12 bases lay between the germline ends. Germline CDR1 KGHDR, CDR2 SFDVKD. The chain's CDR3 is CATSELLGSEQFF. Here the CDR3 DNA reads TGTGCCACCAGTGAGTTACTAGGAAGTGAGCAGTTCTTC.

There are many counts of this clonotype. V gene TRBV5-1 combines with J gene TRBJ2-4, with D perhaps TRBD2 (6 bases). Germline V CDR1 and CDR2: SGHRS, YFSETQ. V was cut by 4 bases and J by 0 bases, with 17 bases left in between. The CDR3 length is 17 residues. The CDR3 here is CASSTRDSSIAKNIQYF. The CDR3 DNA reads TGCGCCAGCAGCACCCGGGACTCAAGTATAGCCAAAAACATTCAGTACTTC.

The table lists this clonotype with many counts. The chain links TRBV19 to TRBJ2-3; 11 positions agree with TRBD2. The CDR3 spans 14 residues. Per the germline V gene, CDR1 is LNHDA and CDR2 is SQIVND (reference sequence). The V gene end was trimmed by 6 bases and the J gene end by 1 base; junction bases not matched to a gene: 0. The CDR3 is CASRTSGGTDTQYF. As DNA, the CDR3 is TGTGCCAGTAGGACTAGCGGGGGCACAGATACGCAGTATTTT.

V usage is TRBV14 and J usage is TRBJ1-1, with a possible D match to TRBD1 (5 bases). Deletions cut 1 base from V and 4 bases from J, with 10 bases between. CDR1 and CDR2 from the germline V gene are SGHDN and FVKESK. This CDR3 has 14 residues. CDR3 DNA: TGTGCCAGCAGCCAAGTATACGGGGGCACTGAAGCTTTCTTT. Translation: CASSQVYGGTEAFF.

This clonotype showed up many times. The chain employs TRBV12-3 or TRBV12-4 and TRBJ1-3; TRBD1 aligns across 8 bases. V shed 5 bases, J shed 3 bases, and the junction held 3 bases outside the gene matches. The CDR3 loop spans 14 amino acids. The CDR3 reads CASSPGTGGNTIYF. Here the CDR3 DNA reads TGTGCCAGCAGTCCGGGGACAGGTGGAAACACCATATATTTT.

The chain joins TRBV29-1 to TRBJ2-1; tentatively, D is TRBD2 (5 bases). CDR1 and CDR2 (germline): SQVTM, ANQGSEA. CDR3 length: 12 amino acids. Trimming shortened V by 6 bases and J by 3 bases, and 9 bases separated the two germline ends. The chain's CDR3 is CSVETSYNEQFF. DNA of the CDR3: TGCAGCGTCGAAACTAGCTACAATGAGCAGTTCTTC.

This clonotype was counted at least ten times. This sequence joins TRBV7-9 and TRBJ2-5; D call uncertain. This CDR3 has 14 amino acids. V lost 3 bases and J 7 bases, leaving 15 bases between the germline ends. CDR1 is SEHNR and CDR2 is FQNEAQ in the germline V gene (reference sequence). CDR3 loop: CASSFVSGPGTQYF. The CDR3 DNA is TGTGCCAGCAGCTTTGTTTCGGGTCCCGGGACCCAGTACTTC.

This clonotype was observed at least ten times. J is TRBJ2-4 and V is TRBV12-3 or TRBV12-4, with D possibly matching TRBD2 (6 bases). V gave up 6 bases and J gave up 0 bases, with 12 bases separating them. CDR3 length: 15 amino acids. This chain's CDR3 is CASSLLAPAKNIQYF. Here the CDR3 DNA reads TGTGCCAGCAGCTTGCTAGCGCCAGCCAAAAACATTCAGTACTTC.

This clonotype was counted at least ten times. The chain couples TRBV20-1 to TRBJ1-1, with TRBD1 identical over 9 bases. This CDR3 comprises 18 residues. J was trimmed by 1 base and V by 0 bases; bases with no gene match: 12. Germline lookup yields CDR1 DFQATT and CDR2 SNEGSKA (reference sequence). This CDR3 is CSARDPFGTGYENTEAFF. DNA of the CDR3: TGCAGTGCTAGAGATCCCTTCGGGACAGGGTACGAGAACACTGAAGCTTTCTTT.

As for this clonotype: Just one base apart from a much larger clone, this may be a read error. J is TRBJ1-1 and V is TRBV16, with a weak D call TRBD1 (5 bases). Germline CDR1 reads KGHSY; CDR2 reads FQNENV. The CDR3 has 11 amino acids. Trimming removed 4 bases from V and 8 bases from J, with 8 bases in between. The CDR3 loop reads CASSRGVEAFF. The CDR3 coding sequence is TGTGCCAGCAGCCGGGGGGTAGAAGCTTTCTTT.

At least ten counts were recorded for this clonotype. The rearrangement uses TRBV14 and TRBJ2-1, with D maybe TRBD2 (5 bases). Trimming shortened V by 7 bases and J by 5 bases, and 18 bases separated the two germline ends. From germline, CDR1 is SGHDN and CDR2 FVKESK. The CDR3 sequence is 15 residues long. As DNA, the CDR3 is TGTGCCAGCAACACGGGGTTTAGACACCACAATGAGCAGTTCTTC. Its protein product is CASNTGFRHHNEQFF.

This clonotype was detected ten times or more. The gene calls are TRBV5-1 and TRBJ1-2; the D gene is possibly TRBD1 (5 bases). This CDR3 comprises 16 residues. Germline CDR1 SGHRS, CDR2 YFSETQ. Trimming took off 4 bases at V and 3 bases at J, with 19 bases between the two ends. In DNA form, the CDR3 reads TGCGCCAGCAGCACGGGCGGGGGAGACGGTGACTATGGCTACACCTTC. Translation gives CASSTGGGDGDYGYTF.

V and J are TRBV6-6 and TRBJ1-1; D might be TRBD1 (6 bases). The CDR3 consists of 14 residues. Trimming shortened V by 6 bases and J by 0 bases, and 11 bases separated the two germline ends. In germline, CDR1 is MNHNY, CDR2 SVGAGI (reference sequence). The DNA for the CDR3 is TGTGCCAGCAGATCGGGGGGCATGAACACTGAAGCTTTCTTT. Protein: CASRSGGMNTEAFF.

This clonotype occurred many times. This chain joins TRBV7-9 and TRBJ2-7, with a weak D call TRBD1 (6 bases). Germline CDR1 is SEHNR and CDR2 is FQNEAQ (reference sequence). This CDR3 region has 14 residues. V was clipped by 5 bases and J by 5 bases, with 16 bases between them. CDR3 sequence (DNA): TGTGCCAGCAGCGCGACTTCAGGGGTTGACGAGCAGTACTTC. It translates to CASSATSGVDEQYF. Filled out from reference TRBV7-9 and TRBJ2-7, the complete variable domain reads DTGVSQNPRHKITKRGQNVTFRCDPISEHNRLYWYRQTLGQGPEFLTYFQNEAQLEKSRLLSDRFSAERPKGSFSTLEIQRTEQGDSAMYLCASSATSGVDEQYFGPGTRLTVT.

This clonotype was seen a few times. The V gene is TRBV20-1, the J gene TRBJ2-1; TRBD2 might be the D (6 bases). The germline V and J ends were trimmed by 7 bases and 7 bases, with 17 bases remaining between them. The CDR3 extends over 13 amino acids. Per germline, CDR1 DFQATT and CDR2 SNEGSKA (reference sequence). CDR3 DNA: TGCAGTGTTGATAGCGGAGCTGGGAATGAGCAGTTCTTC. This encodes CSVDSGAGNEQFF.

This clonotype was counted ten times or more. The rearrangement joins TRBV7-9 to TRBJ1-1, with D uncertain. The V gene's germline CDR1 is SEHNR and CDR2 FQNEAQ (reference sequence). V was cut by 3 bases and J by 3 bases, with 5 bases left in between. The CDR3 extends over 12 amino acids. This CDR3 reads CASSFEHTEAFF. In DNA form, the CDR3 reads TGTGCCAGCAGCTTCGAACACACTGAAGCTTTCTTT.

Many counts were recorded for this clonotype. This chain connects TRBV2 to TRBJ1-1; TRBD1 matches 8 bases. Unmatched junction bases numbered 4, after V lost 4 bases and J lost 3 bases. Germline V lookup: CDR1 SNHLY, CDR2 FYNNEI. The length of the CDR3 is 14 residues. In DNA, the CDR3 is TGTGCCAGCAGTGTACAGGGGGGGGACACTGAAGCTTTCTTT. Encoded protein: CASSVQGGDTEAFF.

The chain uses TRBV20-1 and TRBJ1-1; the D gene is possibly TRBD1 (6 bases). Trimming removed 5 bases at V and 0 bases at J, with 13 bases between. CDR1 and CDR2 (germline): DFQATT, SNEGSKA (reference sequence). This CDR3 has 14 residues. CDR3 in amino acids: CSALDRRVNTEAFF. In DNA form, the CDR3 reads TGCAGTGCTTTAGACAGGAGGGTGAACACTGAAGCTTTCTTT.

This clonotype was seen many times. This rearrangement joins TRBV3-1 to TRBJ2-7, with D uncertain. The CDR3 spans 12 residues. Germline loops: CDR1 LGHDT, CDR2 YNNKEL (reference sequence). V was pared by 1 base and J by 2 bases, with 3 bases between. In DNA form, the CDR3 reads TGTGCCAGCAGCCAAGGCCCCTACGAGCAGTACTTC. It encodes CASSQGPYEQYF.

This clonotype was counted ten times or more. The rearrangement joins TRBV3-1 to TRBJ2-1, with D possibly TRBD1 on 5 matching bases. The CDR3 runs to 14 residues. Per germline, CDR1 LGHDT and CDR2 YNNKEL (reference sequence). V lost 0 bases, J lost 8 bases, and 11 bases lay in between. CDR3 amino acids: CASSQDRAADEQFF. The DNA for the CDR3 is TGTGCCAGCAGCCAAGACAGGGCGGCGGATGAGCAGTTCTTC.